Shown below are 27 T cell receptor beta chains from a single sample sequenced in a study of blood T cell repertoires in COVID-19. Method: immunoSEQ multiplex PCR; TCRdb's copy keeps in-frame clones and lacks some. The sample holds fewer than 20,000 clones; approximately 85% are singletons and the top ten take roughly 37%. The specimen sequenced was peripheral blood. These receptor sequences come from a man aged 65 to 79 in a cohort sampled during active COVID-19.

This clone has more than one count but fewer than ten. The chain carries TRBV7-3 and TRBJ2-1; maybe TRBD1 (6 bases). The V gene's germline CDR1 is SGHTA and CDR2 FQGTGA. This CDR3 region has 14 residues. V was clipped by 1 base and J by 6 bases, with 10 bases between them. CDR3 in amino acids: CASSLNRASNEQFF. The CDR3, as DNA: TGTGCCAGCAGCTTAAACAGGGCAAGCAATGAGCAGTTCTTC.

V usage is TRBV4-1 and J usage is TRBJ1-6; 9 nucleotides line up with TRBD1. CDR1 is MGHRA and CDR2 is YSYEKL in the germline V gene. There are 16 residues in the CDR3. The junction had 9 bases not matched to a gene; V was cut back by 2 bases and J by 10 bases. This CDR3 is CASSQPVGQGFSPLHF. The CDR3, as DNA: TGCGCCAGCAGCCAACCTGTGGGACAGGGATTCTCACCCCTCCACTTT.

This chain connects TRBV30 to TRBJ1-3; D ambiguous. This CDR3 contains 15 residues. Germline lookup yields CDR1 GTSNPN and CDR2 SVGIG (reference sequence). V lost 1 base, J lost 0 bases, and 10 bases lay in between. The CDR3 coding sequence is TGTGCCTGGAGTGAAACTGCTAACTCTGGAAACACCATATATTTT. This sequence encodes CAWSETANSGNTIYF. Combining the CDR3 with reference TRBV30 and TRBJ1-3 gives the whole variable domain SQTIHQWPATLVQPVGSPLSLECTVEGTSNPNLYWYRQAAGRGLQLLFYSVGIGQISSEVPQNLSASRPQDRQFILSSKKLLLSDSGFYLCAWSETANSGNTIYFGEGSWLTVV.

CDR3 residues: CASSPFSGTYEQYF. CDR3 sequence (DNA): TGTGCCAGCAGTCCCTTCTCAGGGACTTACGAGCAGTACTTC. The chain carries TRBV6-5 and TRBJ2-7; D is possibly TRBD2 (6 bases). Germline V lookup: CDR1 MNHEY, CDR2 SVGAGI. Trimming took off 5 bases at V and 4 bases at J, with 15 bases between the two ends. The CDR3 length is 14 residues.

The V gene is TRBV30, the J gene TRBJ2-1; 8 bases align to TRBD1. The CDR3 has 14 residues. Looked up from germline, CDR1 is GTSNPN and CDR2 is SVGIG (reference sequence). V shed 2 bases and J 5 bases; nucleotides not matched to a gene: 5. For the CDR3, the DNA is TGTGCCTGGAGTCGACAGGGGCTTAACAATGAGCAGTTCTTC. This encodes CAWSRQGLNNEQFF. Full variable domain (rest looked up from reference TRBV30 and TRBJ2-1): SQTIHQWPATLVQPVGSPLSLECTVEGTSNPNLYWYRQAAGRGLQLLFYSVGIGQISSEVPQNLSASRPQDRQFILSSKKLLLSDSGFYLCAWSRQGLNNEQFFGPGTRLTVL.

CDR3 sequence: CASSPGRGGMYEQYF. The DNA for the CDR3 is TGTGCCAGCTCACCGGGAAGGGGGGGGATGTACGAGCAGTACTTC. The rearrangement links TRBV18 to TRBJ2-7; D is perhaps TRBD2 (7 bases). The V and J ends lost 3 bases and 4 bases respectively, with 16 bases between them. Germline V lookup: CDR1 KGHSH, CDR2 LQKENI. The CDR3 spans 15 residues. Filled out from reference TRBV18 and TRBJ2-7, the complete variable domain reads NAGVMQNPRHLVRRRGQEARLRCSPMKGHSHVYWYRQLPEEGLKFMVYLQKENIIDESGMPKERFSAEFPKEGPSILRIQQVVRGDSAAYFCASSPGRGGMYEQYFGPGTRLTVT.

The CDR3 protein is CASSLEAGGGNIQYF. DNA for the CDR3: TGTGCCAGCAGCTTAGAGGCAGGGGGCGGCAACATTCAGTACTTC. The V call is TRBV7-2, the J call TRBJ2-4, with 8 bases lining up with TRBD1. After removal of 1 base from V and 7 bases from J, the junction contained 6 bases not matched to a gene. The V gene's germline CDR1 is SGHTA and CDR2 FQGNSA. The CDR3 sequence is 15 residues long.

This clone was found once. The gene calls are TRBV15 and TRBJ2-2; D may be TRBD2 (5 bases). Deletions cut 2 bases from V and 4 bases from J, with 11 bases between. The CDR3 is made up of 15 amino acids. The V gene's germline CDR1 is LNHNV and CDR2 YYDKDF (reference sequence). Written as DNA, the CDR3 is TGTGCCACCAGCAGACCTAGCCGGTCCACCGGGGAGCTGTTTTTT. Translating gives CATSRPSRSTGELFF.

V usage is TRBV30 and J usage is TRBJ1-5; tentative D call: TRBD1 (5 bases). Trimming removed 5 bases at V and 7 bases at J, with 15 bases between. The germline gives CDR1 GTSNPN, CDR2 SVGIG (reference sequence). The CDR3 runs 13 residues. This chain's CDR3 is CAWGQGQGQPQHF. CDR3 DNA sequence: TGTGCCTGGGGGCAGGGTCAAGGGCAGCCCCAGCATTTT.

The table lists this clone with a few counts. The chain recombines TRBV27 with TRBJ1-1; TRBD1 matches at 9 bases. The junction had 6 bases not matched to a gene; V was cut back by 5 bases and J by 5 bases. CDR3 length equals 14 residues. The germline V gene encodes CDR1 MNHEY and CDR2 SMNVEV (reference sequence). The CDR3 DNA is TGTGCCAGCAGTCCAGGACAGGGGTGGACTGAAGCTTTCTTT. Its protein is CASSPGQGWTEAFF.

The chain carries TRBV7-7 and TRBJ1-5, with D possibly matching TRBD1 (6 bases). The CDR3 loop spans 13 amino acids. V lost 6 bases and J 5 bases, leaving 11 bases between the germline ends. Germline CDR1 SSHAT, CDR2 FNYEAQ (reference sequence). CDR3 region: CASSENRDQPQHF. For the CDR3, the DNA is TGTGCCAGCAGTGAAAACAGGGATCAGCCCCAGCATTTT.

This sequence joins TRBV2 and TRBJ1-6; TRBD1 matches 8 bases. Germline V lookup: CDR1 SNHLY, CDR2 FYNNEI. There are 14 residues in the CDR3. V trimming: 4 bases; J trimming: 4 bases; junction bases outside the gene matches: 0. The CDR3, as DNA: TGTGCCAGCAGTGGGACAGGGTATAATTCACCCCTCCACTTT. It yields the protein CASSGTGYNSPLHF.

The rearrangement uses TRBV4-1 and TRBJ1-2, with TRBD1 matching 10 bases. Trimming took 5 bases from V and 3 from J; bases not matched to a gene: 18. Germline CDR1 reads MGHRA; CDR2 reads YSYEKL. CDR3 length equals 19 residues. The CDR3 is CASSNNPTGTGARDYGYTF. The CDR3 DNA sequence: TGCGCCAGCAGCAATAACCCGACAGGGACAGGGGCTCGGGACTATGGCTACACCTTC.

The chain couples TRBV6-5 to TRBJ2-7, with D possibly being TRBD1 (6 bases). This CDR3 is 14 amino acids long. Trimming stripped 6 bases from V and 0 bases from J, with 12 bases between. CDR1 and CDR2 from the germline V gene are MNHEY and SVGAGI. CDR3: CASSPQGTSYEQYF. The DNA of the CDR3 is TGTGCCAGCAGCCCCCAGGGGACCTCCTACGAGCAGTACTTC.

V is TRBV19 and J is TRBJ2-3; 12 nucleotides match TRBD2. Trimming removed 1 base from V and 4 bases from J; junction bases left unmatched: 12. This CDR3 comprises 19 residues. The V gene's germline CDR1 is LNHDA and CDR2 SQIVND (reference sequence). The CDR3 loop reads CASSIAGSTSGSAADTQYF. The CDR3, as DNA: TGTGCCAGTAGTATAGCCGGATCGACTAGCGGGAGTGCGGCAGATACGCAGTATTTT.

The chain carries TRBV6-6 and TRBJ1-3; D remains ambiguous. The V end was cut by 3 bases, the J end by 5 bases, with 5 bases between. The CDR3 totals 12 residues. CDR1 MNHNY and CDR2 SVGAGI come from the germline V gene (reference sequence). The CDR3: CASSYSRNTIYF. CDR3 DNA sequence: TGTGCCAGCAGTTATTCTCGAAACACCATATATTTT.

The rearrangement links TRBV7-9 to TRBJ2-1; 12 bases are shared with TRBD2. The CDR3 sequence is 16 residues long. Per germline, CDR1 SEHNR and CDR2 FQNEAQ (reference sequence). J lost 4 bases, V lost 0 bases, and 1 base had no gene match. CDR3 in amino acids: CASSLALAGGYNEQFF. The CDR3 bases are TGTGCCAGCAGCTTAGCGCTAGCGGGGGGGTACAATGAGCAGTTCTTC. The entire variable domain, with the rest obtained from reference TRBV7-9 and TRBJ2-1, is as follows: DTGVSQNPRHKITKRGQNVTFRCDPISEHNRLYWYRQTLGQGPEFLTYFQNEAQLEKSRLLSDRFSAERPKGSFSTLEIQRTEQGDSAMYLCASSLALAGGYNEQFFGPGTRLTVL.

This clone was seen more than once but under ten times. V gene TRBV6-5 combines with J gene TRBJ2-1; a possible D gene is TRBD2 (6 bases). In germline, CDR1 is MNHEY, CDR2 SVGAGI. Trimming removed 4 bases from V and 8 bases from J, with 15 bases in between. The CDR3 contains 14 residues. The CDR3 DNA sequence: TGTGCCAGCAGTTCGCTAGCGATCGTCGATGAGCAGTTCTTC. Protein sequence: CASSSLAIVDEQFF.

This chain connects TRBV19 to TRBJ2-3; weak D call: TRBD2 (6 bases). The CDR3 sequence is 14 residues long. Trimming cost V 3 bases and J 1 base, with 8 bases left between them. Germline CDR1 reads LNHDA; CDR2 reads SQIVND (reference sequence). The CDR3 DNA sequence: TGTGCCAGTAGTATCGCTAGCGGCACAGATACGCAGTATTTT. Translated: CASSIASGTDTQYF.

This clone was seen only once. The chain employs TRBV5-4 and TRBJ2-3; 12 nucleotides align to TRBD2. This CDR3 has 16 amino acids. V trimming: 4 bases; J trimming: 1 base; junction bases outside the gene matches: 4. The germline V gene has CDR1 SGHNT and CDR2 YYREEE (reference sequence). The chain's CDR3 is CASSLRLAGGTDTQYF. In nucleotides, the CDR3 is TGTGCCAGCAGCCTGCGACTAGCGGGAGGCACAGATACGCAGTATTTT.

V and J are TRBV7-9 and TRBJ1-5; 10 positions match TRBD1. Germline V gene lookup returns CDR1 SEHNR and CDR2 FQNEAQ (reference sequence). V lost 4 bases to trimming and J lost 7 bases; unmatched junction nucleotides: 7. CDR3 length: 15 residues. The CDR3: CASSSDRGVYQPQHF. CDR3 sequence (DNA): TGTGCCAGCAGCTCGGACAGGGGGGTTTACCAGCCCCAGCATTTT. Full variable domain (missing parts from reference TRBV7-9 and TRBJ1-5): DTGVSQNPRHKITKRGQNVTFRCDPISEHNRLYWYRQTLGQGPEFLTYFQNEAQLEKSRLLSDRFSAERPKGSFSTLEIQRTEQGDSAMYLCASSSDRGVYQPQHFGDGTRLSIL.

This chain uses TRBV9 with TRBJ2-1; tentative D call: TRBD2 (6 bases). V lost 4 bases, J lost 1 base, and 12 bases lay in between. CDR1 and CDR2 (germline): SGDLS, YYNGEE. The CDR3 consists of 15 residues. CDR3 in amino acids: CASSTTGVSYNEQFF. The CDR3 DNA follows: TGTGCCAGCAGCACCACGGGGGTATCCTACAATGAGCAGTTCTTC.

The chain has TRBV6-4 and TRBJ2-7; D is undetermined. Trimming cost V 6 bases and J 0 bases, with 15 bases left between them. The CDR3 consists of 15 residues. The germline CDR1 and CDR2 sequences are MRHNA and SNTAGT. The CDR3 loop is CASSLRHESSYEQYF. The CDR3 bases are TGTGCCAGCAGCCTTCGACACGAGAGCTCCTACGAGCAGTACTTC.

This chain connects TRBV2 to TRBJ1-1; D is perhaps TRBD1 (5 bases). V shed 5 bases and J shed 8 bases, with 9 bases lying between them. Germline-derived CDR1 and CDR2 are SNHLY and FYNNEI. The CDR3 runs to 11 residues. Written as DNA, the CDR3 is TGTGCCAGCAGTCGGGAGGGGGAAGCTTTCTTT. This encodes CASSREGEAFF. Together with reference TRBV2 and TRBJ1-1, the CDR3 gives the full variable domain: EPEVTQTPSHQVTQMGQEVILRCVPISNHLYFYWYRQILGQKVEFLVSFYNNEISEKSEIFDDQFSVERPDGSNFTLKIRSTKLEDSAMYFCASSREGEAFFGQGTRLTVV.

The CDR3 here is CASSSRTGAETQYF. CDR3 DNA: TGTGCCAGCAGTTCGAGGACAGGGGCAGAGACCCAGTACTTC. The chain joins TRBV28 to TRBJ2-5; 9 bases align to TRBD1. Germline lookup yields CDR1 MDHEN and CDR2 SYDVKM. The CDR3 length is 14 residues. Trimming at V came to 4 bases and at J to 4 bases, leaving 4 bases not matched to a gene.

The genes are TRBV7-3 and TRBJ2-2; 7 positions match TRBD1. This CDR3 region has 17 residues. J gave up 1 base and V 6 bases, and 11 bases lay outside the gene matches. CDR1 SGHTA and CDR2 FQGTGA come from the germline V gene. DNA for the CDR3: TGTGCCAGCAGTACCCCGTGGGGACAGAAGAACACCGGGGAGCTGTTTTTT. Residues: CASSTPWGQKNTGELFF.

The genes are TRBV21-1 and TRBJ2-2; TRBD1 is the table's D call, not checked against the DNA. TRBV21-1 constitutes a pseudogene. The CDR3 has 20 amino acids. CDR3 region: CASSDLPPGHAPWATGELFF. The CDR3 DNA reads as TGTGCCAGCAGCGACCTTCCTCCGGGACACGCACCGTGGGCCACCGGGGAGCTGTTTTTT.